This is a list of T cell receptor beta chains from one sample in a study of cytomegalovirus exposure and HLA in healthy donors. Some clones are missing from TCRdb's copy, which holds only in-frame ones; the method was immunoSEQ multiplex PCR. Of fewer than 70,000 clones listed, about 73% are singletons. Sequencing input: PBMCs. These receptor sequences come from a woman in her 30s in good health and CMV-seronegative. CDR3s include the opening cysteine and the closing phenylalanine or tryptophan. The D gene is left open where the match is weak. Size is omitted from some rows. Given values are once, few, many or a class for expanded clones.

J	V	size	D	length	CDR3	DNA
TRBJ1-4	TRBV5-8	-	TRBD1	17	CASSYHRGPQHSEKLFF	TGTGCCAGCAGCTATCACAGGGGGCCCCAGCATTCCGAAAAACTGTTTTTT
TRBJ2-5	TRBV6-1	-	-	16	CASSDQLGRIGKTQYF	TGTGCCAGCAGTGATCAACTAGGTAGAATAGGGAAGACCCAGTACTTC
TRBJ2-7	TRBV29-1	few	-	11	CSAAVGFEQYF	TGCAGCGCCGCCGTGGGCTTCGAGCAGTACTTC
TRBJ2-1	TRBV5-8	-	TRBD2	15	CASSLHAGGRSEQFF	TGTGCCAGCAGCTTGCATGCGGGGGGGAGGAGTGAGCAGTTCTTC
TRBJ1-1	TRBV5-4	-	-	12	CASSPPGGLAFF	TGTGCCAGCAGCCCACCTGGGGGGTTAGCTTTCTTT
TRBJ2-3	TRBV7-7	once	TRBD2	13	CASSPGTSDTQYF	TGTGCTAGCAGCCCAGGGACTAGCGATACGCAGTATTTT
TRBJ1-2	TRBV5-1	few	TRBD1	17	CASSQNPTTGINYGYTF	TGCGCCAGCAGCCAAAACCCAACGACAGGGATAAACTATGGCTACACCTTC
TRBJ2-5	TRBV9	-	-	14	CASSVGGGAETQYF	TGTGCCAGCAGCGTAGGGGGCGGGGCAGAGACCCAGTACTTC
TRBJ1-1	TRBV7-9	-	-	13	CASTLQGPTEAFF	TGTGCCAGCACCCTTCAGGGGCCCACTGAAGCTTTCTTT
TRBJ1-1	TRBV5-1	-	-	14	CASSLTAGRTEAFF	TGCGCCAGCAGCTTGACCGCAGGGAGGACTGAAGCTTTCTTT
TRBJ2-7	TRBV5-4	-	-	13	CASRQGSSYEQYF	TGTGCCAGCAGGCAGGGAAGCTCCTACGAGCAGTACTTC
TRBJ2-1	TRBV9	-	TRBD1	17	CASSASQAGGDGNEQFF	TGTGCCAGCAGCGCTTCCCAAGCAGGGGGCGACGGCAATGAGCAGTTCTTC
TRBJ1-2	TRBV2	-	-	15	CASSVQGPANYGYTF	TGTGCCAGCAGTGTACAGGGACCCGCCAACTATGGCTACACCTTC
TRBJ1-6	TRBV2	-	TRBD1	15	CASSTSTGGGSPLHF	TGTGCCAGCAGTACATCAACAGGGGGAGGTTCACCCCTCCACTTT
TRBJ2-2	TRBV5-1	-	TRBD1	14	CASSRGTATGELFF	TGCGCCAGCAGCAGAGGGACAGCTACCGGGGAGCTGTTTTTT
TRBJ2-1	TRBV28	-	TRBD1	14	CASSPETGDGEQFF	TGTGCCAGCAGTCCCGAGACAGGGGACGGTGAGCAGTTCTTC
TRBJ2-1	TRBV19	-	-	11	CATLLYNEQFF	TGTGCAACCCTATTGTACAATGAGCAGTTCTTC
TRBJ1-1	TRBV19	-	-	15	CASSMGTTGNTEAFF	TGTGCCAGTAGTATGGGTACTACAGGGAACACTGAAGCTTTCTTT
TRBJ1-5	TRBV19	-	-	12	CASSPAVEPQHF	TGTGCCAGTAGTCCTGCGGTCGAGCCCCAGCATTTT
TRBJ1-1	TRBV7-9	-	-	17	CASSPRLGPLFNTEAFF	TGTGCCAGCAGCCCCCGATTGGGGCCTCTTTTCAACACTGAAGCTTTCTTT
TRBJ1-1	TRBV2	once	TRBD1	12	CALRQGRTEAFF	TGTGCCCTAAGACAGGGACGCACTGAAGCTTTCTTT
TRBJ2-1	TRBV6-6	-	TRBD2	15	CASTRRGRAPNEQFF	TGTGCCAGCACTCGAAGAGGGAGGGCCCCCAATGAGCAGTTCTTC
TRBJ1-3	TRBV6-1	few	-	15	CASSAGRGVGNTIYF	TGTGCCAGCAGTGCGGGGAGGGGGGTTGGAAACACCATATATTTT
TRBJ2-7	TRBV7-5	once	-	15	CVRSQSGRGSGEQYF	TGTGTCAGAAGCCAGAGCGGCAGGGGCTCCGGCGAGCAGTACTTC
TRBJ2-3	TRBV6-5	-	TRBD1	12	CASSEKHGTEYF	TGTGCCAGCAGTGAAAAACACGGGACAGAGTATTTT
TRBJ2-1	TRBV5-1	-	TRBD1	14	CASSLGTGGSIQFF	TGCGCCAGCAGCTTGGGGACAGGGGGTTCAATCCAGTTCTTC
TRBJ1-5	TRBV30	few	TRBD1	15	CAWGTGGMGNQPQHF	TGTGCCTGGGGAACAGGGGGCATGGGCAATCAGCCCCAGCATTTT
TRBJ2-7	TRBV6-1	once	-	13	CASSALTGYEQYF	TGTGCCAGCAGCGCTTTGACCGGGTACGAGCAGTACTTC